This T cell receptor beta chain was captured in a study of blood T cell repertoires in COVID-19. At the level of the study: The origin of the acute and convalescent COVID-19 samples was the United States, Italy and Spain.

V lost 2 bases and J 7 bases, leaving 17 bases between the germline ends. This CDR3 has 16 amino acids. CDR1 KGHSH and CDR2 LQKENI come from the germline V gene. The repertoire was sequenced with immunoSEQ multiplex PCR; TCRdb's copy has only in-frame clones and lacks some. Of around 210,000 clones in the sample, roughly 75% were seen once. This clonotype was sampled from a woman aged 70-85 years with acute or convalescent COVID-19. The J gene is TRBJ2-2, the V gene TRBV18; tentative D call: TRBD2 (5 bases). Sequencing input: peripheral blood. In DNA form, the CDR3 reads TGTGCCAGCTCACCAAGGACTGCGGCTAACGTCGGGGAGCTGTTTTTT. Amino acids: CASSPRTAANVGELFF.